Each of the 2 T cell receptor beta chains below was sequenced from the same sample in a study of T cells in Graves' hyperthyroidism and ophthalmopathy. The source material, RNA transcripts, was used to amplify TCR beta CDR3 regions. Carried out on the TCR CDR3, a first-round RT-PCR used the HTBI primer set. MiXCR, run by TCRdb on the multiplex PCR reads, gives a single entry per CDR3 protein. The table records about 260,000 distinct CDR3 sequences, less than 20% of them present only once. Sequenced sample: blood. These receptors were obtained from a woman between 18 and 29 years old with Graves' ophthalmopathy.

This clonotype showed up many times. The chain has TRBV20-1 and TRBJ2-7, with TRBD1 matching 8 bases. Germline CDR1 DFQATT, CDR2 SNEGSKA (reference sequence). V lost 6 bases, J lost 2 bases, and 9 bases stayed unmatched. The CDR3 consists of 14 residues. This CDR3 reads CSAEKSGGPYEQYF. CDR3 nucleotides: TGCAGTGCAGAGAAGTCAGGGGGCCCCTACGAGCAGTACTTC.

This clonotype was recorded at least ten times. This chain uses TRBV20-1 with TRBJ2-7; TRBD1 matches at 8 bases. The V and J ends lost 0 bases and 4 bases, in that order; junction bases with no gene match: 5. The CDR3 is made up of 14 amino acids. The germline CDR1 and CDR2 sequences are DFQATT and SNEGSKA (reference sequence). The CDR3 region has the DNA TGCAGTGCTAGAGACCCGAACAGGGGGTACGAGCAGTACTTC. Translation: CSARDPNRGYEQYF.